The 23 T cell receptor beta chains below come from one sample, sequenced in a study of beta chain features in type 1 diabetes. The study reverse transcribed the entire isolated RNA, so it sequenced expressed TCRB transcripts. The protocol was immunoSEQ multiplex PCR, while the TCRdb copy is restricted to in-frame clones and leaves out a portion. The sample yields under 900,000 clones, 15% to 20% seen once. The sequenced material came from naive CD4+ T cells from blood. These receptors were obtained from a woman aged 18-29 years in good health.

This chain's CDR3 is CASSLAAHSTDTQYF. CDR3 nucleotides: TGTGCCAGCAGCTTAGCGGCCCATAGCACAGATACGCAGTATTTT. V is TRBV7-9 and J is TRBJ2-3; unclear D gene. Germline loops: CDR1 SEHNR, CDR2 FQNEAQ (reference sequence). The CDR3 spans 15 residues. Trimming left V 0 bases short and J 0 bases short, with 7 bases between.

V gene TRBV4-2 combines with J gene TRBJ2-3; 16 bases align to TRBD2. Germline V lookup: CDR1 LGHNA, CDR2 YNFKEQ. The ends lost 1 base at V and 0 bases at J; junction bases unmatched: 1. This CDR3 is built from 18 residues. CDR3 sequence reads: CASSQAGLAGGSTDTQYF. The CDR3 DNA follows: TGTGCCAGCAGCCAAGCGGGACTAGCGGGGGGGAGCACAGATACGCAGTATTTT.

The V gene is TRBV2, the J gene TRBJ2-5; D might be TRBD1 or TRBD2, each matching 6 bases. V lost 0 bases and J lost 5, with 10 bases in between. The CDR3 loop spans 14 amino acids. Germline CDR1 reads SNHLY; CDR2 reads FYNNEI. Written as DNA, the CDR3 is TGTGCCAGCAGTGAAGCTGGGGGGCGGGAGACCCAGTACTTC. Translating it yields CASSEAGGRETQYF. Full variable domain (outside the CDR3, taken from reference TRBV2 and TRBJ2-5): EPEVTQTPSHQVTQMGQEVILRCVPISNHLYFYWYRQILGQKVEFLVSFYNNEISEKSEIFDDQFSVERPDGSNFTLKIRSTKLEDSAMYFCASSEAGGRETQYFGPGTRLLVL.

This clone has at least ten counts. The chain uses TRBV21-1 and TRBJ2-7; the table calls TRBD2, which could not be checked here. TRBV21-1 is a pseudogene locus. The CDR3 contains 18 residues. DNA for the CDR3: TGTGCCAGCAGTGATACTCGGACTAGCGGGAGGCTCGCGTGGGAGCAGTACTTC. It encodes CASSDTRTSGRLAWEQYF.

With regard to this clone: This specimen includes other DNA sequences encoding the same CDR3. The chain carries TRBV7-8 and TRBJ2-7; D remains unclear. CDR3 length: 12 residues. Germline CDR1 and CDR2: SGHVS and FQNEAQ. Trimming stripped 1 base from V and 2 bases from J, with 3 bases between. The CDR3 sequence: CASSLGTYEQYF. The CDR3 coding sequence is TGTGCCAGCAGCTTAGGCACCTACGAGCAGTACTTC.

V and J are TRBV5-1 and TRBJ2-7; 10 bases agree with TRBD1. CDR1 and CDR2 (germline): SGHRS, YFSETQ. The ends lost 5 bases at V and 6 bases at J; junction bases unmatched: 11. This CDR3 spans 15 amino acids. The CDR3 DNA sequence: TGCGCCAGCAGTCTTGACCCGGGACAGGGGCGCGAGCAGTACTTC. The encoded protein is CASSLDPGQGREQYF. Based on the CDR3 plus reference TRBV5-1 and TRBJ2-7, the full variable domain is KAGVTQTPRYLIKTRGQQVTLSCSPISGHRSVSWYQQTPGQGLQFLFEYFSETQRNKGNFPGRFSGRQFSNSRSEMNVSTLELGDSALYLCASSLDPGQGREQYFGPGTRLTVT.

This clone was detected only a few times. The gene calls are TRBV5-1 and TRBJ1-1; D call uncertain. Trimming removed 2 bases from V and 1 base from J, with 6 bases in between. The CDR3 runs 13 residues. Germline V gene sequence: CDR1 SGHRS, CDR2 YFSETQ. CDR3 region: CASSLSANTEAFF. CDR3 nucleotides: TGCGCCAGCAGCTTATCGGCGAACACTGAAGCTTTCTTT.

The genes are TRBV25-1 and TRBJ2-3; 9 bases map to TRBD2. This CDR3 has 14 amino acids. Germline values: CDR1 MGHDK, CDR2 SYGVNS. Trimming at V came to 6 bases and at J to 4 bases, leaving 5 bases not matched to a gene. The CDR3 region is CASRTSGLPDTQYF. Written as DNA, the CDR3 is TGTGCCAGCAGGACTAGCGGCTTACCAGATACGCAGTATTTT. The full variable domain, in which reference TRBV25-1 and TRBJ2-3 provide the parts outside the CDR3, is EADIYQTPRYLVIGTGKKITLECSQTMGHDKMYWYQQDPGMELHLIHYSYGVNSTEKGDLSSESTVSRIRTEHFPLTLESARPSHTSQYLCASRTSGLPDTQYFGPGTRLTVL.

This clone has a handful of counts. The V and J genes are TRBV7-2 and TRBJ1-5; tentative D call: TRBD1 (6 bases). CDR3 length equals 15 residues. CDR1 is SGHTA, CDR2 FQGNSA, per germline. Trimming shortened V by 5 bases and J by 0 bases, and 11 bases separated the two germline ends. The CDR3 coding sequence is TGTGCCAGCAGCAACAGGGTCTATAGCAATCAGCCCCAGCATTTT. It encodes CASSNRVYSNQPQHF.

The gene calls are TRBV13 and TRBJ2-5; 10 bases fit TRBD2. The trim removed 5 bases at V and 1 base at J, leaving 13 bases unmatched. The CDR3 has 18 amino acids. Germline V CDR1 and CDR2: PRHDT, FYEKMQ (reference sequence). Here the CDR3 reads CASSRSGRAAAGQETQYF. CDR3 sequence (DNA): TGTGCCAGCAGCCGCAGCGGGAGGGCTGCAGCGGGCCAAGAGACCCAGTACTTC.

CDR3 amino acids: CASTSSLGFHTDTQYF. The CDR3 DNA reads TGTGCCAGCACGTCTAGCTTGGGATTCCACACAGATACGCAGTATTTT. The genes are TRBV6-6 and TRBJ2-3; possible D gene TRBD2, 5 bases. The CDR3 extends over 16 amino acids. Germline-derived CDR1 and CDR2 are MNHNY and SVGAGI (reference sequence). Trimming left V 7 bases short and J 2 bases short, with 19 bases between.

This chain connects TRBV6-5 to TRBJ2-4; D might be TRBD2 (6 bases). V was cut by 7 bases and J by 5 bases, with 12 bases left in between. There are 13 residues in the CDR3. CDR1 and CDR2 (germline): MNHEY, SVGAGI. CDR3 bases: TGTGCCAGCAATCTAGGAGGGGAAAACATTCAGTACTTC. This translates into CASNLGGENIQYF.

Notes on this clone: In the same sample, other DNA sequences code for this CDR3. CDR3 sequence: CASSVAGSTDTQYF. The CDR3 DNA reads as TGTGCCAGCAGCGTAGCGGGTAGCACAGATACGCAGTATTTT. This chain links TRBV9 with TRBJ2-3; D is unresolved. Trimming took off 0 bases at V and 0 bases at J, with 5 bases between the two ends. Germline CDR1 is SGDLS and CDR2 is YYNGEE. The CDR3 is 14 amino acids.

This chain links TRBV7-8 with TRBJ2-4; D remains unclear. V was pared by 4 bases and J by 3 bases, with 16 bases between. The germline CDR1 and CDR2 sequences are SGHVS and FQNEAQ. CDR3 size: 16 residues. The CDR3 DNA follows: TGTGCCAGCAGCTCCAGAGCGTGGAGCAACAAAAACATTCAGTACTTC. Protein product: CASSSRAWSNKNIQYF.

This clone was counted a few times. V and J are TRBV29-1 and TRBJ1-1, with D uncertain. The CDR3 is 11 residues long. Looked up from germline, CDR1 is SQVTM and CDR2 is ANQGSEA. This chain's CDR3 is CITQENTEAFF. CDR3 sequence (DNA): TGCATAACCCAGGAGAACACTGAAGCTTTCTTT.

This chain uses TRBV6-6 with TRBJ1-1; D gene unclear. Trimming left V 6 bases short and J 1 base short, with 9 bases between. This CDR3 has 13 residues. Germline V gives CDR1 MNHNY, CDR2 SVGAGI (reference sequence). CDR3 loop: CASRTGRNTEAFF. CDR3 in DNA: TGTGCCAGCAGGACGGGTAGGAACACTGAAGCTTTCTTT.

This clone was counted only a few times. The same CDR3 is also encoded by other DNA sequences in this sample. This sequence joins TRBV18 and TRBJ1-5, with D unclear. Germline V lookup: CDR1 KGHSH, CDR2 LQKENI. This CDR3 has 13 residues. V gave up 1 base and J gave up 5 bases, with 6 bases separating them. CDR3 in DNA: TGTGCCAGCTCACCACGGGGAGATCAGCCCCAGCATTTT. It is translated as CASSPRGDQPQHF.

This clone has only a few counts. CDR3 DNA sequence: TGTGCCAGCAGTGGCGGGGCGCGGGGGAAAGAGACCCAGTACTTC. Protein: CASSGGARGKETQYF. The chain carries TRBV28 and TRBJ2-5, with 7 bases identical to TRBD2. Trimming removed 5 bases from V and 3 bases from J; junction bases left unmatched: 9. The CDR3 extends over 15 amino acids. From germline, CDR1 is MDHEN and CDR2 SYDVKM. The whole variable domain, remainder taken from reference TRBV28 and TRBJ2-5, is DVKVTQSSRYLVKRTGEKVFLECVQDMDHENMFWYRQDPGLGLRLIYFSYDVKMKEKGDIPEGYSVSREKKERFSLILESASTNQTSMYLCASSGGARGKETQYFGPGTRLLVL.

The chain joins TRBV10-3 to TRBJ2-1; D ambiguous. Germline values: CDR1 ENHRY, CDR2 SYGVKD. This CDR3 comprises 11 residues. Trimming took off 8 bases at V and 5 bases at J, with 7 bases between the two ends. CDR3 loop: CAIGRDNEQFF. CDR3 bases: TGTGCCATCGGACGAGACAATGAGCAGTTCTTC.

Regarding this clone: This same CDR3 is encoded by further DNA sequences in the sample. The CDR3 region has the DNA TGTGCCAGCAGCTCCCTAGCGGGAGCCTACAATGAGCAGTTCTTC. Protein product: CASSSLAGAYNEQFF. This chain uses TRBV5-4 with TRBJ2-1; the match to TRBD2 covers 10 bases. CDR3 length equals 15 residues. CDR1 SGHNT and CDR2 YYREEE come from the germline V gene (reference sequence). V trimming: 3 bases; J trimming: 2 bases; junction bases outside the gene matches: 2.

In its sample, this clone was seen a few times. The CDR3 DNA follows: TGTGCCAGCAGCCTGCAGAAGACCCCTTTTTGGTACAATGAGCAGTTCTTC. Amino acid sequence: CASSLQKTPFWYNEQFF. J is TRBJ2-1 and V is TRBV14; no clear D gene. The CDR3 totals 17 residues. V dropped 4 bases and J dropped 4 bases, with 20 bases sitting between them. Germline V CDR1 and CDR2: SGHDN, FVKESK.

This clone turned up a few times. The chain carries TRBV7-9 and TRBJ2-7; TRBD2 agrees at 9 bases. Germline lookup yields CDR1 SEHNR and CDR2 FQNEAQ (reference sequence). With 6 bases clipped from V and 2 bases from J, the junction kept 8 bases outside the gene matches. This CDR3 is 15 amino acids long. CDR3 DNA sequence: TGTGCCAGCAGTCCCCCAGCGGGAGGAACCTACGAGCAGTACTTC. It yields the protein CASSPPAGGTYEQYF. Full variable domain (outside the CDR3, taken from reference TRBV7-9 and TRBJ2-7): DTGVSQNPRHKITKRGQNVTFRCDPISEHNRLYWYRQTLGQGPEFLTYFQNEAQLEKSRLLSDRFSAERPKGSFSTLEIQRTEQGDSAMYLCASSPPAGGTYEQYFGPGTRLTVT.

The CDR3 DNA sequence: TGTGCCAGTAGTCACGGGCAGCGGGAGAAACATACGCAGTATTTT. This translates into CASSHGQREKHTQYF. The gene calls are TRBV19 and TRBJ2-3; TRBD2 matches at 8 bases. The CDR3 is made up of 15 amino acids. Trimming took 5 bases from V and 7 from J; bases not matched to a gene: 11. Germline-derived CDR1 and CDR2 are LNHDA and SQIVND (reference sequence). The full variable domain, its missing parts supplied by reference TRBV19 and TRBJ2-3, is DGGITQSPKYLFRKEGQNVTLSCEQNLNHDAMYWYRQDPGQGLRLIYYSQIVNDFQKGDIAEGYSVSREKKESFPLTVTSAQKNPTAFYLCASSHGQREKHTQYFGPGTRLTVL.